Below are 5 T cell receptor beta chains sequenced from a single sample in a study of T cells after posttransplantation cyclophosphamide. The naive gate required viable CD3+CD4+ or CD3+CD8+ cells with CCR7+CD45RA+CD45RO-CD95-CD27+CD28+ phenotype. Profiled with immunoSEQ multiplex PCR; TCRdb holds only in-frame clones, not every one. There are around 31,000 clones in the sample; more than 85% occur only once, and 0.1% lies in the top ten. The sequencing input was naive CD4+ T cells sorted from blood. Receptors originate from a man aged 30-40 years in good health and a related stem cell transplant donor.

The chain links TRBV6-5 to TRBJ2-1, with 9 nucleotides matching TRBD1. CDR1 and CDR2 (germline): MNHEY, SVGAGI. V gave up 4 bases and J gave up 8 bases; unmatched junction bases: 6. CDR3 length equals 14 residues. CDR3 sequence reads: CASSFRTGVDEQFF. The CDR3 coding sequence is TGTGCCAGCAGTTTCAGGACAGGGGTGGATGAGCAGTTCTTC.

This chain uses TRBV6-5 with TRBJ1-2, with 7 bases lining up with TRBD1. The CDR3 has 13 amino acids. The V gene's germline CDR1 is MNHEY and CDR2 SVGAGI. V gave up 10 bases and J gave up 5 bases; unmatched junction bases: 10. The CDR3 region has the DNA TGTGCCATTAAACAGGGGCAGAATTATGGCTACACCTTC. The encoded protein is CAIKQGQNYGYTF.

This chain links TRBV5-1 with TRBJ1-5, with 7 positions matching TRBD1. The CDR3 is made up of 13 amino acids. The V segment lost 4 bases and the J segment 5 bases; nucleotides outside the gene matches: 3. The germline V gene has CDR1 SGHRS and CDR2 YFSETQ. This CDR3 reads CASSLTGDQPQHF. The CDR3, as DNA: TGCGCCAGCAGCCTAACAGGGGATCAGCCCCAGCATTTT.

This clone was counted between two and nine times. The J gene is TRBJ1-1, the V gene TRBV19, with unresolved D. The germline CDR1 and CDR2 sequences are LNHDA and SQIVND (reference sequence). CDR3 length equals 13 residues. Between the trimmed V and J ends, which lost 3 bases and 1 base, there was a span of 6 bases. In nucleotides, the CDR3 is TGTGCCAGTAGTATGCCAGGGAACACTGAAGCTTTCTTT. It specifies CASSMPGNTEAFF.

V usage is TRBV6-5 and J usage is TRBJ1-2, with a weak D call TRBD1 (6 bases). This CDR3 region has 13 residues. Per the germline V gene, CDR1 is MNHEY and CDR2 is SVGAGI. V dropped 6 bases and J dropped 2 bases, with 10 bases sitting between them. The CDR3 nucleotides are TGTGCCAGCAGAGCTACAGGGAACTATGGCTACACCTTC. This codes for CASRATGNYGYTF.